The sequence of this T cell receptor (beta chain) was determined in a study of T cell responses to AZD1222 COVID-19 vaccine (dated by TCRdb to the early 2020s). In the study overall: AZD1222 recipients with second doses at about 4 weeks or about 12 weeks were pooled, because spike-specific TCR depth and breadth did not differ between schedules. A total of just over 230 trial participants underwent TCR sequencing, of whom roughly 210 had received two doses of AZD1222 and 26 had received two doses of the MenACWY control vaccine. Enrollment into the trials was organized by age into subgroups of 18-55, 56-69 and 70-plus years, and those subgroups contained approximately 160, 26 and 62 TCR-sequenced participants, respectively.

Its CDR3 holds 12 amino acids, cysteine through phenylalanine. Only the CDR3 portion is preserved as DNA: 36 bases, with reading frame beginning at the first base. V is reduced by 3 bases and J by 10 bases, leaving a spacing of 13 bases between them. CDR1 and CDR2 were assigned from the germline V gene (reference sequence) as LNHDA and SQIVND. Comment on this clone: The target of this receptor is not known. Base qualities were left out, and no much larger clone turns up one base away.

The CDR3 regions of human TCRbeta chains were analyzed by immunosequencing. As for the authors' bioinformatics: Repertoire TCRs were checked for matches against a reference library of SARS-CoV-2-specific TCRs that had been generated using the MIRA antigen-specificity platform. Breadth was defined as the fraction of unique TCRs that were SARS-CoV-2-associated. Depth was defined as the fraction of total T cells that were SARS-CoV-2-associated. Using the MIRA data, each spike-specific TCR was assigned both to the spike region to which the TCR was reactive and to a CD4 or CD8 class. Log10-transformed breadth and depth values were compared by one-way ANOVA with Sidak's multiple comparisons tests. In its TCRdb copy, this immuneACCESS table keeps in-frame sequences only and misses some clones. Where compared with another copy, unresolved V genes explain less than half of these, and the others have no known cause. The D gene and trimming were derived from the DNA, and the V and J assignments and clone size from that table. Here the sample has about 150,000 clones; more than 90% occur a single time. The ten top clones hold approximately 19% of the sample.

On the study overall, not on this receptor specifically: In the small 56-69-year group, the increase in depth fell short of significance, most likely because of low power. Conclusions about previously exposed vaccinees are limited, since just six or seven AZD1222 recipients were seropositive for SARS-CoV-2 at baseline. Reportedly, close to half of the unique spike-specific TCRs recognized epitopes lying outside the regions that are mutated in the B.1.351 and B.1.1.7 variants. The whole spike protein was spanned by vaccine-associated CD4 TCRs, and dominant responses were seen in regions 160-218 and 743-854. No day 14 peak-response samples were available, so repertoires were characterized only after the peak T cell response. After two AZD1222 doses, both the breadth and the depth of spike-specific TCRs were significantly higher than at day 0 and than in MenACWY recipients. Most participants were white British and females outnumbered males, and the authors suggested that clonal diversity may have been underestimated.

Sample time point, as interpreted from the label and publication: baseline before first vaccination. Vaccinee samples came from UK trials COV001 and COV002, including a single-blind randomized controlled phase 2/3 trial of AZD1222 (ChAdOx1 nCoV-19) in healthy adults. For TCRbeta chain sequencing, PBMC samples were collected from trial participants at day 0 and at day 28 after the second dose. Sequenced here: peripheral blood, sampled on day 0 of AZD1222 vaccination. This TCR derives from an adult in good health. The chain is assembled from TRBV19 and TRBJ2-7; 5 matching bases give a weak D call of TRBD1. The bases are TGTGCCAGTAGTATTAGAAAGGGGAAACAGTACTTC. The translation is CASSIRKGKQYF.